These 17 T cell receptor beta chains originate from one sample sequenced in a study of neurological immune-mediated disorders. MiXCR was run by TCRdb on the 5' RACE reads, yielding one entry per CDR3 protein. The sample has 80,000 or so distinct CDR3 sequences, roughly 9.5% seen once. Sequencing input: PBMCs. Receptor source: a man aged 50 to 60 in good health.

This clonotype showed up many times. V usage is TRBV5-1 and J usage is TRBJ2-6; D may be TRBD1 (5 bases). In germline, CDR1 is SGHRS, CDR2 YFSETQ. CDR3 length: 17 residues. The ends were cut back, 0 bases at V and 0 bases at J, with 10 bases in the middle. The CDR3 reads CASSLEGSLSGANVLTF. The CDR3 nucleotides read TGCGCCAGCAGCTTGGAGGGGTCCCTCTCTGGGGCCAACGTCCTGACTTTC.

This clonotype was observed a handful of times. This chain connects TRBV28 to TRBJ2-1; 8 bases agree with TRBD2. V lost 4 bases and J lost 5; bases outside the gene matches: 13. CDR1 is MDHEN, CDR2 SYDVKM, per germline. This CDR3 has 17 residues. The CDR3: CASSSSGSPVGNNEQFF. In nucleotides, the CDR3 is TGTGCCAGCAGTTCAAGCGGGAGCCCTGTTGGAAACAATGAGCAGTTCTTC.

This clonotype was detected many times. The chain uses TRBV9 and TRBJ2-1; 9 bases are a match to TRBD1. Losses at the gene ends were 0 bases for V and 10 bases for J; bases not matched to a gene: 11. Germline-derived CDR1 and CDR2 are SGDLS and YYNGEE. The CDR3 has 16 residues. CDR3 protein: CASSVGGGTGLWEQFF. CDR3 nucleotide sequence: TGTGCCAGCAGCGTAGGAGGGGGGACAGGGCTATGGGAGCAGTTCTTC.

This clonotype appeared many times. The chain employs TRBV7-2 and TRBJ2-5; 8 bases are shared with TRBD2. The CDR3 spans 17 residues. The V and J ends lost 5 bases and 9 bases, in that order; junction bases with no gene match: 20. Germline-derived CDR1 and CDR2 are SGHTA and FQGNSA. The CDR3 here is CASSPGGGSGATTAQYF. The CDR3 DNA reads TGTGCCAGCAGCCCGGGTGGGGGTAGCGGGGCCACCACGGCCCAGTACTTC.

This clonotype was detected only a few times. In DNA, the CDR3 is TGTGCCAGCAGCTACAGATACCGCACAGATACGCAGTATTTT. Translated: CASSYRYRTDTQYF. The gene calls are TRBV7-2 and TRBJ2-3; no definite D call. V was cut by 4 bases and J by 1 base, with 9 bases left in between. This CDR3 is 14 amino acids long. From germline, CDR1 is SGHTA and CDR2 FQGNSA.

In its sample, this clonotype was seen many times. The genes are TRBV24-1 and TRBJ2-7, with TRBD1 as a possible D gene (6 bases). The V gene's germline CDR1 is KGHDR and CDR2 SFDVKD. The CDR3 totals 15 residues. Trimming pared 5 bases from V and 2 bases from J, leaving 15 bases between. CDR3 sequence reads: CATSASGTFPYEQYF. The CDR3 bases are TGTGCCACCAGTGCCTCCGGGACATTCCCCTACGAGCAGTACTTC.

This clonotype was recorded many times. This chain links TRBV5-1 with TRBJ2-1; D gene unclear. This CDR3 has 14 residues. The germline V gene has CDR1 SGHRS and CDR2 YFSETQ. V dropped 3 bases and J dropped 2 bases, with 9 bases sitting between them. The CDR3 sequence is CASSSDGTYNEQFF. CDR3 in DNA: TGCGCCAGCAGCTCGGACGGTACCTACAATGAGCAGTTCTTC. Variable domain in full (rest from reference TRBV5-1 and TRBJ2-1): KAGVTQTPRYLIKTRGQQVTLSCSPISGHRSVSWYQQTPGQGLQFLFEYFSETQRNKGNFPGRFSGRQFSNSRSEMNVSTLELGDSALYLCASSSDGTYNEQFFGPGTRLTVL.

This clonotype was recorded at least ten times. V and J are TRBV28 and TRBJ2-1; possible D gene TRBD1, 6 bases. The CDR3 totals 15 residues. Germline V gene sequence: CDR1 MDHEN, CDR2 SYDVKM. V lost 6 bases to trimming and J lost 3 bases, with 15 bases between them. The CDR3 DNA is TGTGCCAGCAGCCCTCCCGACAGGATCTACAATGAGCAGTTCTTC. Its protein is CASSPPDRIYNEQFF.

The table lists this clonotype with many counts. This rearrangement joins TRBV6-5 to TRBJ1-2, with TRBD1 matching over 7 bases. Germline trimming cut 0 bases from V and 8 bases from J; bases unmatched to any gene: 6. The CDR3 has 14 amino acids. Germline CDR1 reads MNHEY; CDR2 reads SVGAGI. This CDR3 reads CASSYSSAGGGYTF. CDR3 DNA sequence: TGTGCCAGCAGTTACTCGTCGGCAGGGGGAGGCTACACCTTC.

This clonotype has ten or more counts. Here the CDR3 DNA reads TGTGCCAGCAGCTCTATCCTTAACACTGAAGCTTTCTTT. It specifies CASSSILNTEAFF. The chain couples TRBV7-8 to TRBJ1-1; no clear D gene. The CDR3 runs to 13 residues. Germline CDR1 reads SGHVS; CDR2 reads FQNEAQ. The ends were cut back, 4 bases at V and 2 bases at J, with 8 bases in the middle.

This clonotype was seen ten or more times. The gene calls are TRBV4-1 and TRBJ2-7, with 8 bases lining up with TRBD1. V trimming: 2 bases; J trimming: 3 bases; junction bases outside the gene matches: 3. CDR3 length: 14 residues. Germline CDR1 and CDR2: MGHRA and YSYEKL. The CDR3 DNA reads TGCGCCAGCAGCCAATCGACAGGGGACTACGAGCAGTACTTC. This codes for CASSQSTGDYEQYF.

With respect to this clonotype: A much larger clone is a single base away; this may be a read error. The CDR3 loop reads CASKRGCTYEQYF. DNA for the CDR3: TGTGCCAGCAAAAGGGGGTGCACCTACGAGCAGTACTTC. The chain combines TRBV6-5 with TRBJ2-7; a weak D match, TRBD1 (6 bases). Trimming removed 7 bases at V and 2 bases at J, with 12 bases between. The CDR3 has 13 amino acids. Germline CDR1 MNHEY, CDR2 SVGAGI.

This clonotype occurred many times. The rearrangement joins TRBV10-3 to TRBJ1-1; 9 bases match TRBD1. There are 17 residues in the CDR3. Germline V CDR1 and CDR2: ENHRY, SYGVKD. V lost 6 bases, J lost 1 base, and 12 bases stayed unmatched. In DNA, the CDR3 is TGTGCCATCAGCGGGACAGGGTCGATAAGAACGAACACTGAAGCTTTCTTT. It specifies CAISGTGSIRTNTEAFF.

This clonotype has only a few counts. The CDR3: CACLGQGSYNEQFF. For the CDR3, the DNA is TGTGCCTGCCTTGGACAGGGGTCCTACAATGAGCAGTTCTTC. This chain joins TRBV28 and TRBJ2-1; TRBD1 aligns across 9 bases. The CDR3 extends over 14 amino acids. V was pared by 11 bases and J by 1 base, with 6 bases of the junction left unmatched. CDR1 is MDHEN and CDR2 is SYDVKM in the germline V gene.

This clonotype has a count of ten or more. This sequence joins TRBV7-2 and TRBJ2-3; 11 bases fit TRBD2. V shed 10 bases and J 1 base; nucleotides not matched to a gene: 13. CDR3 length: 17 amino acids. The germline gives CDR1 SGHTA, CDR2 FQGNSA. CDR3 nucleotides: TGTGCCACCAAGGGGACTAGCGGCCCGGGGGGCACAGATACGCAGTATTTT. This codes for CATKGTSGPGGTDTQYF.

This clonotype was seen many times. The chain combines TRBV10-3 with TRBJ2-7; the match to TRBD1 covers 10 bases. The length of the CDR3 is 15 residues. V lost 6 bases, J lost 0 bases, and 5 bases stayed unmatched. From germline, CDR1 is ENHRY and CDR2 SYGVKD. Here the CDR3 reads CAISSGTGDSYEQYF. The CDR3 DNA sequence: TGTGCCATCAGCTCCGGGACAGGGGACTCCTACGAGCAGTACTTC.

At least ten counts were recorded for this clonotype. The chain joins TRBV25-1 to TRBJ2-2; tentative D call: TRBD1 (5 bases). The CDR3 has 15 amino acids. Germline assignment: CDR1 MGHDK and CDR2 SYGVNS. V was clipped by 3 bases and J by 7 bases, with 15 bases between them. CDR3 nucleotides: TGTGCCAGCAGTGATCCCACAGATCAGGGCGGGGAGCTGTTTTTT. This gives the protein CASSDPTDQGGELFF. Supplemented by reference TRBV25-1 and TRBJ2-2, the full variable domain reads EADIYQTPRYLVIGTGKKITLECSQTMGHDKMYWYQQDPGMELHLIHYSYGVNSTEKGDLSSESTVSRIRTEHFPLTLESARPSHTSQYLCASSDPTDQGGELFFGEGSRLTVL.